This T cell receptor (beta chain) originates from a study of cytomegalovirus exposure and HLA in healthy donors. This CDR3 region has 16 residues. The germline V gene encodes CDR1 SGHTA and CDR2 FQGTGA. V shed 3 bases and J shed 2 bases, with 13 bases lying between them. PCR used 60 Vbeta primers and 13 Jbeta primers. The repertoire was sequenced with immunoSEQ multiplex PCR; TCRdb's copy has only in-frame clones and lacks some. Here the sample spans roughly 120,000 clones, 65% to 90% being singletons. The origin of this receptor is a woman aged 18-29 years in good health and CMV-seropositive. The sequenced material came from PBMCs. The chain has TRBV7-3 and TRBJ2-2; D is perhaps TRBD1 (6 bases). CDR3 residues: CASSLQGPLNTGELFF. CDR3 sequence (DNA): TGTGCCAGCAGCTTGCAGGGGCCCCTTAACACCGGGGAGCTGTTTTTT.